The rows below give T cell receptor beta chains drawn from one sample of a study of blood T cell repertoires in COVID-19. Profiled with immunoSEQ multiplex PCR; TCRdb holds only in-frame clones, not every one. The table records about 250,000 clones, roughly nine tenths of them present only once. The sequenced material came from PBMCs or T cells enriched from blood (not recorded which). These receptor sequences come from a young woman who had recovered from COVID-19. The CDR3 runs from the conserved cysteine through the conserved F or W. D genes are given only for firm matches. Rows may omit the clone size; those that give it use once, few, many or a size class.

>TRBV6-5|11|TRBJ1-2|NA|NA
TGTGCCAGCAGAACAGGGTACGGCTACACCTTC
CASRTGYGYTF
>TRBV27|14|TRBJ1-5|NA|TRBD1
TGTGCCAGCAGGCCTGGGACAGGGTATCAGCCCCAGCATTTT
CASRPGTGYQPQHF
>TRBV30|15|TRBJ2-2|once|NA
TGTGCCTGGAGGTCGGCAGGCCTTAACACCGGGGAGCTGTTTTTT
CAWRSAGLNTGELFF
>TRBV5-4|12|TRBJ1-2|NA|TRBD1
TGTGCCAGCAGCGGGGACAGCTATGGCTACACCTTC
CASSGDSYGYTF
>TRBV19|15|TRBJ1-4|NA|TRBD1
TGTGCCAGTACCAGCCGGACAGGGGCTAATGAAAAACTGTTTTTT
CASTSRTGANEKLFF
>TRBV3-1/TRBV3-2|17|TRBJ2-3|NA|TRBD2
TGTGCCAGCAGCCAAATGCTAGCGGGGGAGCAGGTAGATACGCAGTATTTT
CASSQMLAGEQVDTQYF
>TRBV7-9|18|TRBJ2-1|NA|TRBD2
TGTGCCAGCAGCTTATATGTTAGCGGGGGGGCCGGCTCCACTGAGCAGTTCTTC
CASSLYVSGGAGSTEQFF
>TRBV5-1|18|TRBJ2-2|NA|NA
TGCGCCAGCAGCTTGGATACCCCAGGCCTCACAAACACCGGGGAGCTGTTTTTT
CASSLDTPGLTNTGELFF
>TRBV19|11|TRBJ1-4|NA|NA
TGTGCCCCCATGCCCGGGTCCGGGCTGTTTTTT
CAPMPGSGLFF
>TRBV4-2|15|TRBJ1-2|once|TRBD1
TGTGCCAGCAGCCACCCGGGACAGGGAGACTATGGCTACACCTTC
CASSHPGQGDYGYTF
>TRBV5-1|13|TRBJ2-1|NA|TRBD1
TGCGCCAGCCACACACAGGGGGCTGGTGAGCAGTTCTTC
CASHTQGAGEQFF
>TRBV11-2|13|TRBJ1-2|NA|NA
TGTGCCAGCAGCTCGCCGAGGGAGGTAGGCTACACCTTC
CASSSPREVGYTF
>TRBV28|14|TRBJ1-2|NA|NA
TGTGCCAGCACGCCTTCGAGGTCCTACTATGGCTACACCTTC
CASTPSRSYYGYTF
>TRBV6-1|19|TRBJ1-4|NA|TRBD1
TGTGCCAGCAGTGGTCGTAGTCCCGGGACAGGGGGAGGTAATGAAAAACTGTTTTTT
CASSGRSPGTGGGNEKLFF
>TRBV28|17|TRBJ1-1|NA|NA
TGTGCCAGCGGGGGACGTGGGGGCACCTCGATGAACACTGAAGCTTTCTTT
CASGGRGGTSMNTEAFF
>TRBV6-5|15|TRBJ1-1|NA|TRBD1
TGTGCCAGCAGTTCAGAGACAGGGCTAAACACTGAAGCTTTCTTT
CASSSETGLNTEAFF
>TRBV19|19|TRBJ2-4|NA|NA
TGTGCCAGTAGTACCTCCGGGGGAGGGGGGCTGGTGGCCAAAAACATTCAGTACTTC
CASSTSGGGGLVAKNIQYF
>TRBV18|16|TRBJ2-7|NA|TRBD1
TGTGCCAGCTCACCACCAGAGACAGGGGGGCTCTACGAGCAGTACTTC
CASSPPETGGLYEQYF
>TRBV30|14|TRBJ2-5|NA|NA
TGTGCCTGGAGTTCCAAGTCAGTACAAGAGACCCAGTACTTC
CAWSSKSVQETQYF
>TRBV15|14|TRBJ1-2|NA|NA
TGTGCCACCAGCAGAGTACTAGGCGGCTATGGCTACACCTTC
CATSRVLGGYGYTF
>TRBV19|13|TRBJ1-5|NA|TRBD1
TGTGCCAGTAGTTGGACAGGGGATCAGCCCCAGCATTTT
CASSWTGDQPQHF
>TRBV7-9|15|TRBJ1-5|NA|NA
TGTGCCAGCAGCCCCACCGGGGATCGCAATCAGCCCCAGCATTTT
CASSPTGDRNQPQHF
>TRBV14|17|TRBJ2-3|NA|NA
TGTGCCAGCAGCCAAGATATTAGATACTCTGGCACAGATACGCAGTATTTT
CASSQDIRYSGTDTQYF
>TRBV28|17|TRBJ1-4|NA|NA
TGTGCCAGCAGTTTCTTACAGGGCTTAGCAACTAATGAAAAACTGTTTTTT
CASSFLQGLATNEKLFF